The 20 T cell receptor beta chains listed next were all sequenced from one sample in a study of blood T cell repertoires in COVID-19. Assay used: immunoSEQ multiplex PCR; TCRdb lists only in-frame clones, some missing. Among 300,000 to 400,000 clones, around 87% were seen once, and the ten largest hold roughly 2%. Specimen: peripheral blood. These receptors were obtained from a woman aged 55-69 years with COVID-19, enrolled during active disease.

The gene calls are TRBV5-1 and TRBJ1-2, with TRBD1 as a possible D gene (6 bases). The CDR3 has 15 amino acids. Germline V CDR1 and CDR2: SGHRS, YFSETQ. V was pared by 0 bases and J by 0 bases, with 9 bases between. The CDR3 bases are TGCGCCAGCAGCTTGGCACAGGGTGCTAACTATGGCTACACCTTC. Encoded protein: CASSLAQGANYGYTF.

The chain carries TRBV29-1 and TRBJ2-7, with 8 bases aligning to TRBD2. Germline CDR1 is SQVTM and CDR2 is ANQGSEA. Trimming removed 6 bases from V and 1 base from J; junction bases left unmatched: 2. The CDR3 totals 12 residues. DNA for the CDR3: TGCAGCGTGGGACTAGGATCCTACGAGCAGTACTTC. It yields the protein CSVGLGSYEQYF.

The chain is built from TRBV5-1 and TRBJ1-5; weak D call: TRBD1 (6 bases). The CDR3 covers 13 residues. V was pared by 3 bases and J by 4 bases, with 8 bases between. The germline gives CDR1 SGHRS, CDR2 YFSETQ. The CDR3 protein is CASSSGQNQPQHF. For the CDR3, the DNA is TGCGCCAGCAGCTCGGGACAAAATCAGCCCCAGCATTTT.

CDR3 bases: TGTGCCAGCAGTCTTCAGACTAGCGGGGGTACGCAGTATTTT. It yields the protein CASSLQTSGGTQYF. V usage is TRBV6-5 and J usage is TRBJ2-3; 12 nucleotides line up with TRBD2. Germline V lookup: CDR1 MNHEY, CDR2 SVGAGI. V shed 5 bases and J 8 bases; nucleotides not matched to a gene: 5. The CDR3 has 14 residues.

The chain employs TRBV19 and TRBJ2-6, with D possibly being TRBD1 (6 bases). Per the germline V gene, CDR1 is LNHDA and CDR2 is SQIVND (reference sequence). Trimming removed 5 bases at V and 1 base at J, with 15 bases between. The CDR3 length is 17 residues. The CDR3 sequence: CASSGTGYPSGANVLTF. CDR3 bases: TGTGCCAGTAGTGGTACAGGGTACCCTTCTGGGGCCAACGTCCTGACTTTC.

The chain has TRBV18 and TRBJ1-1; D remains unclear. The CDR3 sequence is 14 residues long. The germline V gene encodes CDR1 KGHSH and CDR2 LQKENI. V was cut by 3 bases and J by 7 bases, with 15 bases left in between. CDR3 protein: CASSPPPGNGEAFF. The CDR3 nucleotides read TGTGCCAGCTCACCCCCCCCGGGTAACGGTGAAGCTTTCTTT. The complete variable domain, with remaining parts taken from reference TRBV18 and TRBJ1-1, reads NAGVMQNPRHLVRRRGQEARLRCSPMKGHSHVYWYRQLPEEGLKFMVYLQKENIIDESGMPKERFSAEFPKEGPSILRIQQVVRGDSAAYFCASSPPPGNGEAFFGQGTRLTVV.

The rearrangement joins TRBV30 to TRBJ2-1; D is unclear. V was cut by 2 bases and J by 0 bases, with 5 bases left in between. The CDR3 length is 13 residues. From germline, CDR1 is GTSNPN and CDR2 SVGIG (reference sequence). CDR3 sequence: CAWSPSSYNEQFF. The CDR3 DNA follows: TGTGCCTGGAGTCCCAGCTCCTACAATGAGCAGTTCTTC.

The V and J genes are TRBV28 and TRBJ2-3, with 12 positions matching TRBD2. The junction had 4 bases not matched to a gene; V was cut back by 8 bases and J by 4 bases. The CDR3 sequence is 14 residues long. CDR1 and CDR2 (germline): MDHEN, SYDVKM. Here the CDR3 reads CASGGLAGPDTQYF. CDR3 bases: TGTGCCAGCGGGGGACTAGCGGGTCCAGATACGCAGTATTTT.

The genes are TRBV5-5 and TRBJ2-3; a weak D match, TRBD1 (5 bases). The CDR3 is made up of 16 amino acids. Between the trimmed V and J ends, which lost 3 bases and 4 bases, there was a span of 18 bases. Germline CDR1 is SGHKS and CDR2 is YYEKEE (reference sequence). The CDR3 sequence: CASSSRWGNRADTQYF. CDR3 sequence (DNA): TGTGCCAGCAGCTCCCGGTGGGGCAATCGGGCAGATACGCAGTATTTT.

On this clone: The sample holds other DNA sequences that translate to the same CDR3. The chain carries TRBV19 and TRBJ2-3; no firm D call. This CDR3 spans 12 amino acids. Trimming cost V 5 bases and J 2 bases, with 5 bases left between them. CDR1 and CDR2 from the germline V gene are LNHDA and SQIVND (reference sequence). CDR3 nucleotide sequence: TGTGCCAGTAGTTACACCACAGATACGCAGTATTTT. As protein: CASSYTTDTQYF.

V usage is TRBV18 and J usage is TRBJ1-6; D may be TRBD1 (6 bases). Germline CDR1 KGHSH, CDR2 LQKENI. The CDR3 spans 14 residues. V was clipped by 3 bases and J by 8 bases, with 11 bases between them. As DNA, the CDR3 is TGTGCCAGCTCACCTTTAGGGGGGGATTCACCCCTCCACTTT. Translated, it gives CASSPLGGDSPLHF.

The genes are TRBV4-2 and TRBJ2-2, with 10 positions matching TRBD2. V dropped 1 base and J dropped 5; count of bases not matched to a gene: 4. Germline CDR1 and CDR2: LGHNA and YNFKEQ. This CDR3 region has 16 residues. The CDR3 nucleotides are TGTGCCAGCAGCCAAGTAGGTAGCGGGGGGACCGGGGAGCTGTTTTTT. The encoded protein is CASSQVGSGGTGELFF.

The V gene is TRBV5-6, the J gene TRBJ2-3, with D perhaps TRBD2 (6 bases). The CDR3 consists of 15 residues. In germline, CDR1 is SGHDT, CDR2 YYEEEE. The ends were cut back, 0 bases at V and 1 base at J, with 9 bases in the middle. CDR3 sequence reads: CASSLGSSGTDTQYF. DNA for the CDR3: TGTGCCAGCAGCTTGGGGTCTAGCGGCACAGATACGCAGTATTTT.

The V call is TRBV7-9, the J call TRBJ2-7; D call uncertain. The germline CDR1 and CDR2 sequences are SEHNR and FQNEAQ (reference sequence). This CDR3 is 14 amino acids long. V lost 1 base and J lost 2, with 9 bases in between. The DNA of the CDR3 is TGTGCCAGCAGCTTAGAAGCAGGCCCCTACGAGCAGTACTTC. Translating it yields CASSLEAGPYEQYF.

V usage is TRBV10-3 and J usage is TRBJ2-1; 7 bases map to TRBD2. Germline V gene lookup returns CDR1 ENHRY and CDR2 SYGVKD. The CDR3 consists of 16 residues. V gave up 4 bases and J gave up 5 bases; unmatched junction bases: 11. The CDR3 DNA follows: TGTGCCATCAGTGCACGACTAGCCGAAGGCAACAATGAGCAGTTCTTC. Its translation is CAISARLAEGNNEQFF.

The J gene is TRBJ2-2, the V gene TRBV25-1; a possible D gene is TRBD1 (6 bases). CDR3 length: 17 residues. The V gene's germline CDR1 is MGHDK and CDR2 SYGVNS. Trimming removed 3 bases from V and 0 bases from J, with 14 bases in between. The CDR3 DNA sequence: TGTGCCAGCAGTGACCACGGACAGTTTGCGAACACCGGGGAGCTGTTTTTT. This codes for CASSDHGQFANTGELFF.

The chain combines TRBV5-1 with TRBJ1-5; possibly TRBD1 for D (6 bases). V lost 2 bases to trimming and J lost 8 bases, with 14 bases between them. Germline loops: CDR1 SGHRS, CDR2 YFSETQ. CDR3 length equals 14 residues. The chain's CDR3 is CASSLQGSDEPQHF. CDR3 nucleotide sequence: TGCGCCAGCAGCTTACAGGGTTCCGATGAGCCCCAGCATTTT.

The CDR3 nucleotides read TGTGCCACCAGCAGTCGCAGGCAAAACACCATATATTTT. This codes for CATSSRRQNTIYF. The chain links TRBV15 to TRBJ1-3; D uncertain. The ends were cut back, 3 bases at V and 6 bases at J, with 9 bases in the middle. Germline CDR1 and CDR2: LNHNV and YYDKDF (reference sequence). The CDR3 is 13 residues long.

The chain combines TRBV5-1 with TRBJ1-5; a weak D match, TRBD1 (5 bases). This CDR3 region has 14 residues. CDR1 is SGHRS, CDR2 YFSETQ, per germline. V was shortened by 4 bases and J by 5 bases, with 13 bases between the two germline ends. CDR3: CASSPDTGDQPQHF. Here the CDR3 DNA reads TGCGCCAGCAGCCCGGACACTGGCGATCAGCCCCAGCATTTT. Full variable domain (remainder filled in from reference TRBV5-1 and TRBJ1-5): KAGVTQTPRYLIKTRGQQVTLSCSPISGHRSVSWYQQTPGQGLQFLFEYFSETQRNKGNFPGRFSGRQFSNSRSEMNVSTLELGDSALYLCASSPDTGDQPQHFGDGTRLSIL.

A remark on this clone: Other DNA sequences in this sample translate to the same CDR3. The chain has TRBV29-1 and TRBJ1-1; the match to TRBD1 covers 9 bases. V lost 5 bases, J lost 1 base, and 2 bases stayed unmatched. CDR3 length: 13 residues. The germline CDR1 and CDR2 sequences are SQVTM and ANQGSEA. The CDR3 bases are TGCAGCGTTTTACAGGGGGCGAACACTGAAGCTTTCTTT. Amino acid sequence: CSVLQGANTEAFF.